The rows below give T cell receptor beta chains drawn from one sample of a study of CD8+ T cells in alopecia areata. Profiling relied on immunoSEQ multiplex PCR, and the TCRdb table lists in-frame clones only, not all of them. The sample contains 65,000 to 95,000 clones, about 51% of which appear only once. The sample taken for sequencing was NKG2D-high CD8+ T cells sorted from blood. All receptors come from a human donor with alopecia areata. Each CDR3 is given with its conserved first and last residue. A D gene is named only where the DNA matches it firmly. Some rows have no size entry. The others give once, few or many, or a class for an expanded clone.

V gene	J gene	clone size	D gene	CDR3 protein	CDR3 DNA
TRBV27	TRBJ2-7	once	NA	CASSLGQSYEQYF	TGTGCCAGCAGTTTAGGGCAGTCCTACGAGCAGTACTTC
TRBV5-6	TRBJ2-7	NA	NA	CASSLPPGEQYF	TGTGCCAGCAGCTTGCCCCCGGGGGAGCAGTACTTC
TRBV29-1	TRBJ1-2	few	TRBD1	CSVGSGQGSNTF	TGCAGCGTTGGATCCGGACAGGGGAGCAACACCTTC
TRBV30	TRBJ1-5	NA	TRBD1	CAWSVRDRGGYSNQPQHF	TGTGCCTGGAGTGTACGGGACAGGGGGGGATATAGCAATCAGCCCCAGCATTTT
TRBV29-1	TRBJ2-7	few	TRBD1	CSVDGQGAGEQYF	TGCAGCGTTGATGGTCAGGGGGCCGGGGAGCAGTACTTC
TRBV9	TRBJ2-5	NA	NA	CASSPLGETQYF	TGTGCCAGCAGCCCCCTGGGGGAGACCCAGTACTTC
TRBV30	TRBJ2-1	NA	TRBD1	CAWAPGQGGNEQFF	TGTGCCTGGGCGCCGGGACAGGGTGGAAATGAGCAGTTCTTC
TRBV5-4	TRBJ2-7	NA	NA	CASSSDLVYEQYF	TGTGCCAGCAGCTCGGACCTGGTCTACGAGCAGTACTTC
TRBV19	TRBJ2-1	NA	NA	CASMPSGYNEQFF	TGTGCCAGTATGCCATCGGGATACAATGAGCAGTTCTTC
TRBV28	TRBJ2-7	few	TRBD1	CASTDRGRNEQYF	TGTGCCAGCACCGACAGGGGGCGGAACGAGCAGTACTTC
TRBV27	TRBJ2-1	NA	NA	CASSLRGSSYNEQFF	TGTGCCAGCAGTTTGAGGGGGAGCTCCTACAATGAGCAGTTCTTC
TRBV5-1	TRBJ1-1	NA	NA	CASSQWKATEAFF	TGCGCCAGCAGCCAATGGAAGGCCACTGAAGCTTTCTTT
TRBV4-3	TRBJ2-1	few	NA	CASSQDRGRYNEQFF	TGCGCCAGCAGCCAAGATCGAGGGAGATACAATGAGCAGTTCTTC
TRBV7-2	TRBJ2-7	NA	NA	CASSSGGTAYEQYF	TGTGCCAGCAGCTCAGGGGGGACAGCCTACGAGCAGTACTTC
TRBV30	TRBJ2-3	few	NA	CAWSVWSLDTQYF	TGTGCCTGGAGTGTCTGGAGCTTGGATACGCAGTATTTT
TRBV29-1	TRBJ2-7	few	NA	CSVVYPNAYEQYF	TGCAGCGTTGTTTACCCTAACGCCTACGAGCAGTACTTC
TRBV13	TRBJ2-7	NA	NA	CASSFTEGPYEQYF	TGTGCCAGCAGCTTTACCGAAGGGCCCTACGAGCAGTACTTC
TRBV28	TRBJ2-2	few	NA	CASRHSGAPVPSHTGELFF	TGTGCCAGCAGACATTCAGGTGCTCCGGTTCCTAGCCACACCGGGGAGCTGTTTTTT
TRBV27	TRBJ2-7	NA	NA	CASSSPNYEQYF	TGTGCCAGCAGTTCACCCAACTACGAGCAGTACTTC
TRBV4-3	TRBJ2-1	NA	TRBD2	CASSQVASGSLDEQFF	TGCGCCAGCAGCCAAGTGGCTAGCGGGAGTCTCGATGAGCAGTTCTTC
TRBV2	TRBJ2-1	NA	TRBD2	CATRLAGADNEQFF	TGTGCCACCCGACTAGCGGGAGCTGACAATGAGCAGTTCTTC
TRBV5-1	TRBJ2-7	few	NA	CASSFSGDEQYF	TGCGCCAGCAGCTTTTCGGGGGACGAGCAGTACTTC
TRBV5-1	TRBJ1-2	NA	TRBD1	CASSLPGGQEGYTF	TGCGCCAGCAGCCTACCAGGGGGGCAGGAAGGCTACACCTTC
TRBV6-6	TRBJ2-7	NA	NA	CASSGGTGEQYF	TGTGCCAGCAGCGGTGGTACAGGTGAGCAGTACTTC
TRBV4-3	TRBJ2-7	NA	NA	CASSQVTSDYEQYF	TGCGCCAGCAGCCAAGTCACTTCTGACTACGAGCAGTACTTC